This paragraph covers one T cell receptor (beta chain) sequence. CDR1 and CDR2 from the germline V gene are SGHTA and FQGNSA. J lost 3 bases, V lost 5 bases, and 14 bases had no gene match. This CDR3 is 17 amino acids long. As handled by the study authors: Estimation of nucleated cell counts was performed using reference gene primer amplification. Repertoires were generated with immunoSEQ multiplex PCR, while TCRdb's copy carries only in-frame clones and drops some. The V and J calls and the clone size are those of that table, but D and trimming were determined from the DNA. The sample lists 64,000 or so clones; roughly 88% were seen once. The data were taken from a study of blood T cell repertoires in COVID-19. At the level of the study: The analysed material was cDNA or gDNA that came from T cells, B-cell-depleted T cells, or PBMCs.

Sample: peripheral blood. The receptor was isolated from a human donor in a cohort sampled during active COVID-19. This chain links TRBV7-2 with TRBJ2-7; 9 bases line up with TRBD1. CDR3 amino acids: CASSTRTGQGSIYEQYF. The CDR3 DNA is TGTGCCAGCAGCACCCGAACGGGACAGGGTTCGATCTACGAGCAGTACTTC.